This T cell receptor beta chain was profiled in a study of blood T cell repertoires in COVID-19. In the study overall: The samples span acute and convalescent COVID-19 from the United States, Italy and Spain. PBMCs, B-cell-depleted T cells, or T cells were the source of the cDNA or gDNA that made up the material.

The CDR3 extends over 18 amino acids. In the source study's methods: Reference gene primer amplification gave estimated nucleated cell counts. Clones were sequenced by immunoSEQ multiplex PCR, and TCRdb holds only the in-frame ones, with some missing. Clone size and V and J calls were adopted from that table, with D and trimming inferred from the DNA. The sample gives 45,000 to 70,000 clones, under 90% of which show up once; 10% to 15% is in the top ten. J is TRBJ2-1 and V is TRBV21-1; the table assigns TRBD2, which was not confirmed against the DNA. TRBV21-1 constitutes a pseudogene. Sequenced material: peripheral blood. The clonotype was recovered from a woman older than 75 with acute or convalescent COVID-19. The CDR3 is CASSKAEFGSGGYNEQFF. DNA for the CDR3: TGTGCCAGCAGCAAAGCCGAGTTCGGTAGCGGGGGATACAATGAGCAGTTCTTC.